Listed here is a single T cell receptor (beta chain). This sample was included in a study of response to subunit inactivated influenza vaccine. Per germline, CDR1 ENHRY and CDR2 SYGVKD. The CDR3 covers 14 residues. Germline trimming cut 2 bases from V and 3 bases from J; bases unmatched to any gene: 3. A single record per CDR3 protein comes from TCRdb applying MiXCR to the RT-PCR reads. The sample has some 500,000 distinct CDR3 sequences, less than 30% seen once. The sample in question was CD4+ T cells sorted from PBMCs, obtained roughly 5 days after vaccination. The TCR sequence derives from a man in his fifties who received an inactivated influenza vaccine. This sequence joins TRBV10-3 and TRBJ2-7; 8 bases are shared with TRBD1. The DNA for the CDR3 is TGTGCCATCAGTGAGGGGGACAGGAGCTACGAGCAGTACTTC. Its translation: CAISEGDRSYEQYF.